This T cell receptor (beta chain) is from a study of shared clonotypes between healthy human individuals. Turning to the study itself: The plates for each donor numbered three CD4 naive, three CD4 memory, two CD8 naive and one CD8 memory.

As defined, naive CD8 cells were CD45RO-negative and positively selected for CCR7, with terminally differentiated effector memory CD45RA+ cells excluded. The CDR3 runs to 13 residues. V lost 2 bases, J lost 7 bases, and 8 bases lay in between. The germline V gene has CDR1 SGHAT and CDR2 FQNNGV. This clone was counted a single time. This table comes from immunoSEQ multiplex PCR, and its TCRdb copy is limited to in-frame clones, with some not included. The repertoire holds some 630,000 clones, with 96% as singletons. The specimen sequenced was naive CD8+ T cells sorted from blood. The chain carries TRBV11-2 and TRBJ2-2; D remains unclear. The clonotype comes from a woman aged 25-40 years in good health. For the CDR3, the DNA is TGTGCCAGCAGCTTACCCCCGAGCGGGGAGCTGTTTTTT. This gives the protein CASSLPPSGELFF.